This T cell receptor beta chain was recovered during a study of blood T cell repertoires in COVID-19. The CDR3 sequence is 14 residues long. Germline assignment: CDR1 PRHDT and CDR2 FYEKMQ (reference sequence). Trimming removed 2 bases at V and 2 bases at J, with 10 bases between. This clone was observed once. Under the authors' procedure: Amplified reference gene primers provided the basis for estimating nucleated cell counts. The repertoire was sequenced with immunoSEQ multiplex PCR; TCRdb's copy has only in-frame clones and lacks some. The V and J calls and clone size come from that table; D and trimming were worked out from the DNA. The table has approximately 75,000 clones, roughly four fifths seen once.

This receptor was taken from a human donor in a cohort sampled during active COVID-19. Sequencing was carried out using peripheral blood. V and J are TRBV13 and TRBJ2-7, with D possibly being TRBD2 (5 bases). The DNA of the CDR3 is TGTGCCAGCAGCTTACCGGGAAACCCCTACGAGCAGTACTTC. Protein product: CASSLPGNPYEQYF.